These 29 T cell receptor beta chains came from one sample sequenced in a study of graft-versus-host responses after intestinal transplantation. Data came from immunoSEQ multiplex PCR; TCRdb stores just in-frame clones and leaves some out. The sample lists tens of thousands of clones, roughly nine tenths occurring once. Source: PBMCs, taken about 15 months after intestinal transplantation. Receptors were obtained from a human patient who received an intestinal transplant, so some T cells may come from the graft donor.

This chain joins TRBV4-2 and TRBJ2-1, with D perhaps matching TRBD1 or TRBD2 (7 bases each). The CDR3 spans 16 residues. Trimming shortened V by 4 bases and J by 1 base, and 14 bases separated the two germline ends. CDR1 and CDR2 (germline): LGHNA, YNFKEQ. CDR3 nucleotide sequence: TGTGCCAGCAGCCCGCAGGGGGGGGCGTCCTACAATGAGCAGTTCTTC. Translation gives CASSPQGGASYNEQFF.

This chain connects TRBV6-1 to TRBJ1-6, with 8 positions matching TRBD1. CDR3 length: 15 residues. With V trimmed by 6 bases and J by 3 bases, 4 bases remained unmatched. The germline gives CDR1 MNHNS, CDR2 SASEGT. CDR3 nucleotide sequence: TGTGCCAGCAGCACACAGGGGGTCTATAATTCACCCCTCCACTTT. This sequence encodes CASSTQGVYNSPLHF.

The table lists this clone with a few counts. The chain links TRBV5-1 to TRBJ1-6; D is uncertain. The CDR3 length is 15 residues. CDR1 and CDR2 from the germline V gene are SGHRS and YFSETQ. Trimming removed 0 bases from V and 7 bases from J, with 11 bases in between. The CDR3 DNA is TGCGCCAGCAGCTTGGACCTCGGGAAGAATTCACCCCTCCACTTT. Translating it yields CASSLDLGKNSPLHF.

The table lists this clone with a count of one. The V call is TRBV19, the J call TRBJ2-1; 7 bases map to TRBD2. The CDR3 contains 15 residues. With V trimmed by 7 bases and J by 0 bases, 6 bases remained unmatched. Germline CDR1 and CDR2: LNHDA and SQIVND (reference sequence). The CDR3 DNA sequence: TGTGCCAGTAACGAAGCGGGGCGCTCCTACAATGAGCAGTTCTTC. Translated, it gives CASNEAGRSYNEQFF.

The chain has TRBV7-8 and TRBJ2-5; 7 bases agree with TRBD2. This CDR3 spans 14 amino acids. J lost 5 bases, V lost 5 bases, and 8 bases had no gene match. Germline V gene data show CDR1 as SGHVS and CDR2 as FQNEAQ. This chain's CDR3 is CASSNSWGGETQYF. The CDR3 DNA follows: TGTGCCAGCAGCAATAGCTGGGGGGGGGAGACCCAGTACTTC.

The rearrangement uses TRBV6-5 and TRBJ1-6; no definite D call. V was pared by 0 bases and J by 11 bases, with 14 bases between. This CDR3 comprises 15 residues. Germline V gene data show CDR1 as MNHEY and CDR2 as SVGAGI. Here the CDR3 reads CASSYSIQSWTPLHF. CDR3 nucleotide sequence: TGTGCCAGCAGTTACTCGATCCAGTCCTGGACACCCCTCCACTTT.

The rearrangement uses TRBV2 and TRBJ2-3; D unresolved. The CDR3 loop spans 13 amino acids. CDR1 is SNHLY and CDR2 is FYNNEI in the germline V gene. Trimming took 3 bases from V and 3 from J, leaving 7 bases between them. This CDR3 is CASSDGRTDTQYF. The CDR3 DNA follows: TGTGCCAGCAGTGACGGTAGGACAGATACGCAGTATTTT.

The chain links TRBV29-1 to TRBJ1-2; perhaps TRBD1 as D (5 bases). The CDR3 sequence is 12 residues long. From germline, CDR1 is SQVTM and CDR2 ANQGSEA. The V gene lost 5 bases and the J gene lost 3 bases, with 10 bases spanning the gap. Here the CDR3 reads CSVPRGDYGYTF. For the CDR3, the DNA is TGCAGCGTTCCCAGAGGGGACTATGGCTACACCTTC.

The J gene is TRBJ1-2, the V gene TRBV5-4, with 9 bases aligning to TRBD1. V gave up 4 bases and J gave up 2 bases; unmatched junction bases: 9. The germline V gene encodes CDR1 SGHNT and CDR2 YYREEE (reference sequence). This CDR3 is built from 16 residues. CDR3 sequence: CASSGTGRVVNYGYTF. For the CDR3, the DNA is TGTGCCAGCAGCGGGACAGGGAGGGTGGTAAACTATGGCTACACCTTC. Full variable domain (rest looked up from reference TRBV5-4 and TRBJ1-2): ETGVTQSPTHLIKTRGQQVTLRCSSQSGHNTVSWYQQALGQGPQFIFQYYREEENGRGNFPPRFSGLQFPNYSSELNVNALELDDSALYLCASSGTGRVVNYGYTFGSGTRLTVV.

The CDR3 bases are TGTGCCAGCAGCTGGAACAGGGGAAATGAGCAGTTCTTC. Translation gives CASSWNRGNEQFF. The chain is built from TRBV7-9 and TRBJ2-1, with TRBD1 identical over 7 bases. The germline V gene has CDR1 SEHNR and CDR2 FQNEAQ (reference sequence). This CDR3 contains 13 residues. V lost 4 bases to trimming and J lost 7 bases; unmatched junction nucleotides: 4. The full variable domain, completed using reference TRBV7-9 and TRBJ2-1, is DTGVSQNPRHKITKRGQNVTFRCDPISEHNRLYWYRQTLGQGPEFLTYFQNEAQLEKSRLLSDRFSAERPKGSFSTLEIQRTEQGDSAMYLCASSWNRGNEQFFGPGTRLTVL.

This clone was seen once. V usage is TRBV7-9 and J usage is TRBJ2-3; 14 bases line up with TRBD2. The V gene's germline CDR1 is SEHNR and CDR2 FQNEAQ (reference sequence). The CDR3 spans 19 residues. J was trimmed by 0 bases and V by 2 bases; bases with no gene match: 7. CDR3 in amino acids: CASSLPGLAGGPSTDTQYF. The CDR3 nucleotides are TGTGCCAGCAGCTTACCCGGACTAGCGGGGGGCCCTAGCACAGATACGCAGTATTTT.

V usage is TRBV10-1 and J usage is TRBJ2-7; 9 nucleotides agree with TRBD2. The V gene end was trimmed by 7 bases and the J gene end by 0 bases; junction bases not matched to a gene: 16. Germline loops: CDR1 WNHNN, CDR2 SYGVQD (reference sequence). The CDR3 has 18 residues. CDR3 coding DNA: TGCGCCAGCACCGGGGCTATAGAACAGACTAGCGGCTCCTACGAGCAGTACTTC. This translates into CASTGAIEQTSGSYEQYF.

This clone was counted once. CDR3 loop: CASKGNSYEQYF. CDR3 DNA: TGTGCCAGCAAGGGGAACTCCTACGAGCAGTACTTC. V and J are TRBV27 and TRBJ2-5; weak D call: TRBD1 (5 bases). TRBJ2-7 matches the DNA end more closely, so the J call is doubtful. This CDR3 region has 12 residues. The germline V gene encodes CDR1 MNHEY and CDR2 SMNVEV (reference sequence).

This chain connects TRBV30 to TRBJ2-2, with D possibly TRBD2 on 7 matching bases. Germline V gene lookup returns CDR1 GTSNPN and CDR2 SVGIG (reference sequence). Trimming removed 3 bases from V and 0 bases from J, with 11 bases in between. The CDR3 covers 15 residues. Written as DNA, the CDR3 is TGTGCCTGGAGGTCCGGGGGGCCGAACACCGGGGAGCTGTTTTTT. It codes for CAWRSGGPNTGELFF.

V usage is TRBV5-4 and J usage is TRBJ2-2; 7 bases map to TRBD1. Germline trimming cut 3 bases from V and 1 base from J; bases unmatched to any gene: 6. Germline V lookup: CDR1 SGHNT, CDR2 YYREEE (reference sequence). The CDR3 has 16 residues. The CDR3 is CASSSGRDRNTGELFF. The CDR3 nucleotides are TGTGCCAGCAGCTCCGGCAGGGACAGGAACACCGGGGAGCTGTTTTTT.

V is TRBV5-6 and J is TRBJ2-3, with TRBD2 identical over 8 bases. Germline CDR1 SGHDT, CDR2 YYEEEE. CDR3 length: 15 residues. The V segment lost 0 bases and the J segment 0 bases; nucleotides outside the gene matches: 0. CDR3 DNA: TGTGCCAGCAGCTTGGTAGCGGGGAGCACAGATACGCAGTATTTT. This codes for CASSLVAGSTDTQYF.

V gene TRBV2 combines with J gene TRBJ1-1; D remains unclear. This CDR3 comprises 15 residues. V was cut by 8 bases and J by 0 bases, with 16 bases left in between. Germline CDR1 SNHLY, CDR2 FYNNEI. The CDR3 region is CASQERGTMNTEAFF. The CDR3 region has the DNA TGTGCCAGCCAAGAGCGGGGTACAATGAACACTGAAGCTTTCTTT.

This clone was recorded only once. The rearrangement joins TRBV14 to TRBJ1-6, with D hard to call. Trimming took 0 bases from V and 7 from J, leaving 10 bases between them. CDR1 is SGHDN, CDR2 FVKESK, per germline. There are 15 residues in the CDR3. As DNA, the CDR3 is TGTGCCAGCAGCCAAGATCTTCGCGGCAATTCACCCCTCCACTTT. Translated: CASSQDLRGNSPLHF.

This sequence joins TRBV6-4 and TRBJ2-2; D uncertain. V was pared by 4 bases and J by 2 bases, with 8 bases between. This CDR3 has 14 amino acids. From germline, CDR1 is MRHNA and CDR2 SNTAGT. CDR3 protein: CASSVALNTGELFF. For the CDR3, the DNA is TGTGCCAGCAGTGTTGCTTTAAACACCGGGGAGCTGTTTTTT.

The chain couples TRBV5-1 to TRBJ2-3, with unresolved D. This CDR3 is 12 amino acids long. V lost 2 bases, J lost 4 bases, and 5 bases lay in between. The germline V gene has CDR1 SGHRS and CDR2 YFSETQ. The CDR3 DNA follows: TGCGCCAGCAGCTTCCCCGCAGATACGCAGTATTTT. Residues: CASSFPADTQYF. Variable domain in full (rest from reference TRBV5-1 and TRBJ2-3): KAGVTQTPRYLIKTRGQQVTLSCSPISGHRSVSWYQQTPGQGLQFLFEYFSETQRNKGNFPGRFSGRQFSNSRSEMNVSTLELGDSALYLCASSFPADTQYFGPGTRLTVL.

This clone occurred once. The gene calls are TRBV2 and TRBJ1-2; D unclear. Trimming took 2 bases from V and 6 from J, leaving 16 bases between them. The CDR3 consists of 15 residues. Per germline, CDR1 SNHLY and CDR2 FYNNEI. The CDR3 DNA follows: TGTGCCAGCAGTGAATGGCAGGAGCCGCCCAATGGCTACACCTTC. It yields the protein CASSEWQEPPNGYTF.

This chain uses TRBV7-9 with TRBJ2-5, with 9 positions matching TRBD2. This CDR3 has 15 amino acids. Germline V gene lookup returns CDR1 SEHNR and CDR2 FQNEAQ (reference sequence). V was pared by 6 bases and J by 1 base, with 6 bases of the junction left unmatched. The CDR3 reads CASSPAGGRQETQYF. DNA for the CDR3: TGTGCCAGCAGTCCGGCGGGAGGGCGCCAAGAGACCCAGTACTTC.

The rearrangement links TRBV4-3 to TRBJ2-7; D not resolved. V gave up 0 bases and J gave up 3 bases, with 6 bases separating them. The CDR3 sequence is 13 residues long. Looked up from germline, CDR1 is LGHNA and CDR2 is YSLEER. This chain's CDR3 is CASSQDMGYEQYF. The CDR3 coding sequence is TGCGCCAGCAGCCAAGATATGGGCTACGAGCAGTACTTC.

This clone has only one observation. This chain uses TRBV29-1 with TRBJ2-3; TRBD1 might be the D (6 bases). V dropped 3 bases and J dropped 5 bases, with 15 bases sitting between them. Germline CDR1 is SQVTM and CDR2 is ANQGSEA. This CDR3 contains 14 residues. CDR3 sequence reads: CSVDRDLGGDTQYF. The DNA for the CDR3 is TGCAGCGTTGACCGGGACCTAGGGGGAGATACGCAGTATTTT.

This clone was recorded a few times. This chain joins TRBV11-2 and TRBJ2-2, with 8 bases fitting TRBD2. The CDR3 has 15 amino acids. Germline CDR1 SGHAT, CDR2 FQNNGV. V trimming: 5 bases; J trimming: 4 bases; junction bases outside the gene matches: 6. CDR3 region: CASSGGSGGTGELFF. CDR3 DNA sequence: TGTGCCAGCAGCGGGGGGAGCGGGGGCACCGGGGAGCTGTTTTTT.

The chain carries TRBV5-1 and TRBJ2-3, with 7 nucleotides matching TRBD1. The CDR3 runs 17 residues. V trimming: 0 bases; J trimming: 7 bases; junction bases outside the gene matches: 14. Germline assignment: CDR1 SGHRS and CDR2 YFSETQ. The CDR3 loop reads CASSLAQGTGALNTQYF. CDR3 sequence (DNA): TGCGCCAGCAGCTTGGCCCAAGGAACAGGGGCCCTCAATACGCAGTATTTT. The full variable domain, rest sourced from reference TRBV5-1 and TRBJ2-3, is KAGVTQTPRYLIKTRGQQVTLSCSPISGHRSVSWYQQTPGQGLQFLFEYFSETQRNKGNFPGRFSGRQFSNSRSEMNVSTLELGDSALYLCASSLAQGTGALNTQYFGPGTRLTVL.

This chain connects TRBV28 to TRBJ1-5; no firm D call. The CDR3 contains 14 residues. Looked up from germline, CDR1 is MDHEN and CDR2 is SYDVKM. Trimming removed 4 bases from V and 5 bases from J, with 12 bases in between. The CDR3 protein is CASSSHSSHQPQHF. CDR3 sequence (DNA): TGTGCCAGCAGTTCTCACAGCTCTCATCAGCCCCAGCATTTT.

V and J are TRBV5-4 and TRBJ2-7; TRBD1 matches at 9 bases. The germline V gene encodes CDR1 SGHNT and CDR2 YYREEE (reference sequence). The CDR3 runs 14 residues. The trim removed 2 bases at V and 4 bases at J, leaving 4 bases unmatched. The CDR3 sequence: CASSFGQGRYEQYF. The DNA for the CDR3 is TGTGCCAGCAGCTTCGGACAGGGGAGGTACGAGCAGTACTTC. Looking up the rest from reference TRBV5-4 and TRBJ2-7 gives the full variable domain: ETGVTQSPTHLIKTRGQQVTLRCSSQSGHNTVSWYQQALGQGPQFIFQYYREEENGRGNFPPRFSGLQFPNYSSELNVNALELDDSALYLCASSFGQGRYEQYFGPGTRLTVT.

This CDR3 reads CASSYAGTGSSGELFF. CDR3 bases: TGTGCCAGCAGTTACGCAGGGACAGGGAGTTCCGGGGAGCTGTTTTTT. The chain is built from TRBV6-5 and TRBJ2-2, with 9 nucleotides matching TRBD1. CDR1 is MNHEY and CDR2 is SVGAGI in the germline V gene. The CDR3 length is 16 residues. The V and J ends lost 2 bases and 6 bases, in that order; junction bases with no gene match: 7.